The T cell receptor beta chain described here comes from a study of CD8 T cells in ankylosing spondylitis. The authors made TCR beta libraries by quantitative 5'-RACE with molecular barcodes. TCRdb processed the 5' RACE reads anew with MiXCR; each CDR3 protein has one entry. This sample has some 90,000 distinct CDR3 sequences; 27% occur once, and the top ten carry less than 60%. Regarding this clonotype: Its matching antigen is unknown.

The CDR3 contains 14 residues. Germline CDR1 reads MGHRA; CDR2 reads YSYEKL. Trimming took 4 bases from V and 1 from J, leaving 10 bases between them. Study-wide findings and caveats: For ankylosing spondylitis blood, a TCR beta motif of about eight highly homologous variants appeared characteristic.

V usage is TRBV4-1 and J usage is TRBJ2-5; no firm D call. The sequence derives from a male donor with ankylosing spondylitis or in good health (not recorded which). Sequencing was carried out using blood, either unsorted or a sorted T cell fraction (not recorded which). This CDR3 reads CASSPEPRQETQYF. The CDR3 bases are TGCGCCAGCAGCCCGGAGCCCCGCCAAGAGACCCAGTACTTC.